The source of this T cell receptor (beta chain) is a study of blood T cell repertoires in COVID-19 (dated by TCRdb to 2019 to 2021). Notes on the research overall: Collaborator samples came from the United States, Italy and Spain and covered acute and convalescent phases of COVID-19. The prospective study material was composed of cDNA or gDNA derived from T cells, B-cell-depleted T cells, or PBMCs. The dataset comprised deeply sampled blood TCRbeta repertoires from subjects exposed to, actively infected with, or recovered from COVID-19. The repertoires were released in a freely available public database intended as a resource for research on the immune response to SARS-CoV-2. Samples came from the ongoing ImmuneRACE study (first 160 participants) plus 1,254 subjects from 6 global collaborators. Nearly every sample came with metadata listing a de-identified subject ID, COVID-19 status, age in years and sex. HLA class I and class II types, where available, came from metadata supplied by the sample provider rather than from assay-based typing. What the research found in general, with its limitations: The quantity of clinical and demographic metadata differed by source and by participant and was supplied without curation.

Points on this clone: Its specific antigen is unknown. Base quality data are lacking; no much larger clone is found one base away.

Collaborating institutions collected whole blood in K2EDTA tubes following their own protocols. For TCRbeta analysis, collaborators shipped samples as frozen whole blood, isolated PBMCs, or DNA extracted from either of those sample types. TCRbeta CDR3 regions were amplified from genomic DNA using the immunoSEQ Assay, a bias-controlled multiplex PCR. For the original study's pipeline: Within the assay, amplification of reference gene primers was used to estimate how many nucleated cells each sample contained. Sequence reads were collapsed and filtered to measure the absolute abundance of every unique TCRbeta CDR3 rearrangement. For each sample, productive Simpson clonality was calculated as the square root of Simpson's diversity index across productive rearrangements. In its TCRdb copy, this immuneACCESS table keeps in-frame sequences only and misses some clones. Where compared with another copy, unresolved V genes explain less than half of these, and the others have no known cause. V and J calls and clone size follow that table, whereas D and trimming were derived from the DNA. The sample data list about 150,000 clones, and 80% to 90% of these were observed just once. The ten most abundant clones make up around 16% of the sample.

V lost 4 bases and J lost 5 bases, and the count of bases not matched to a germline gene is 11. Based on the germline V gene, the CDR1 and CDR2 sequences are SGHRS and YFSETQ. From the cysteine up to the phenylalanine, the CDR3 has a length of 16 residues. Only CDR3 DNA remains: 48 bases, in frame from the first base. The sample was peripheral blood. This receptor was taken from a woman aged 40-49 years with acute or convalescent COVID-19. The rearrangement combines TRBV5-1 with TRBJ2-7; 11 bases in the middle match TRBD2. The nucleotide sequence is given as TGCGCCAGCAGCCGAATCGGTAGCGGGGGGGTCAACGAGCAGTACTTC. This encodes CASSRIGSGGVNEQYF.